This entry lists 26 T cell receptor beta chains sequenced from one sample in a study of blood T cell repertoires in COVID-19. Assay: immunoSEQ multiplex PCR; the TCRdb copy retains only in-frame clones and omits some. The sample contains under 150,000 clones, roughly 90% of which appear only once. Sample: peripheral blood. These receptors all come from a man aged 65 to 85 with active COVID-19.

This clone was seen just once. CDR3 DNA sequence: TGTGCCAGCAGCGCACAGGGGGAGAACTATGGCTACACCTTC. It yields the protein CASSAQGENYGYTF. The gene calls are TRBV28 and TRBJ1-2, with 8 bases matching TRBD1. There are 14 residues in the CDR3. Germline lookup yields CDR1 MDHEN and CDR2 SYDVKM. J was trimmed by 2 bases and V by 6 bases; bases with no gene match: 5.

This rearrangement joins TRBV27 to TRBJ2-5, with TRBD1 as a possible D gene (5 bases). The CDR3 consists of 15 residues. Trimming cost V 6 bases and J 2 bases, with 16 bases left between them. CDR1 and CDR2 (germline): MNHEY, SMNVEV (reference sequence). CDR3 loop: CASSRDSFLQETQYF. In DNA form, the CDR3 reads TGTGCCAGCAGCCGAGACAGTTTCCTTCAAGAGACCCAGTACTTC.

V is TRBV15 and J is TRBJ1-5; 7 positions agree with TRBD1. Germline V lookup: CDR1 LNHNV, CDR2 YYDKDF (reference sequence). The V and J ends lost 5 bases and 9 bases, in that order; junction bases with no gene match: 10. The CDR3 loop spans 14 amino acids. The CDR3: CATSFGTVFGPQHF. The CDR3 coding sequence is TGTGCCACCAGCTTTGGGACAGTATTCGGGCCCCAGCATTTT.

V usage is TRBV4-3 and J usage is TRBJ2-7; TRBD2 matches at 9 bases. The V gene end was trimmed by 0 bases and the J gene end by 3 bases; junction bases not matched to a gene: 6. The germline CDR1 and CDR2 sequences are LGHNA and YSLEER. The CDR3 is made up of 16 amino acids. CDR3 DNA sequence: TGCGCCAGCAGCCAAGAGGTAGCGGGAGCCCACTACGAGCAGTACTTC. This encodes CASSQEVAGAHYEQYF.

The V call is TRBV9, the J call TRBJ2-2; TRBD2 aligns across 7 bases. Unmatched junction bases numbered 7, after V lost 4 bases and J lost 4 bases. This CDR3 is 15 amino acids long. Germline CDR1 reads SGDLS; CDR2 reads YYNGEE. The CDR3 nucleotides read TGTGCCAGCAGCATGGGGAGGGTTGGCACCGGGGAGCTGTTTTTT. This encodes CASSMGRVGTGELFF.

This chain uses TRBV21-1 with TRBJ1-5; the table assigns TRBD1, which was not confirmed against the DNA. TRBV21-1 is a pseudogene segment. The CDR3 extends over 14 amino acids. The CDR3 sequence: CASSSGTANQPQHF. Here the CDR3 DNA reads TGTGCCAGCAGCTCCGGGACAGCTAATCAGCCCCAGCATTTT.

The chain is built from TRBV19 and TRBJ2-3; the match to TRBD1 covers 7 bases. The CDR3 has 16 residues. J gave up 0 bases and V 3 bases, and 6 bases lay outside the gene matches. CDR1 and CDR2 (germline): LNHDA, SQIVND (reference sequence). The CDR3 loop is CASSMRQGVSTDTQYF. CDR3 DNA sequence: TGTGCCAGTAGTATGAGGCAGGGGGTTAGCACAGATACGCAGTATTTT.

The chain links TRBV10-1 to TRBJ2-2; 7 bases are shared with TRBD1. From germline, CDR1 is WNHNN and CDR2 SYGVQD (reference sequence). The CDR3 extends over 16 amino acids. J lost 1 base, V lost 0 bases, and 2 bases had no gene match. CDR3 coding DNA: TGCGCCAGCAGTGAGTCCAGACAGGGGAACACCGGGGAGCTGTTTTTT. Translating gives CASSESRQGNTGELFF.

This sequence joins TRBV6-5 and TRBJ1-1; 11 bases line up with TRBD1. Germline V gives CDR1 MNHEY, CDR2 SVGAGI. The CDR3 covers 15 residues. V shed 7 bases and J 6 bases; nucleotides not matched to a gene: 10. CDR3 DNA sequence: TGTGCCAGCACCGCAAGGGACAGGGGGATCGCTGAAGCTTTCTTT. Translating gives CASTARDRGIAEAFF.

The chain combines TRBV6-5 with TRBJ2-3; D remains ambiguous. Germline-derived CDR1 and CDR2 are MNHEY and SVGAGI. This CDR3 has 11 amino acids. V was shortened by 9 bases and J by 6 bases, with 10 bases between the two germline ends. CDR3 nucleotides: TGTGCCAGGACTGTAGTGGATACGCAGTATTTT. Protein product: CARTVVDTQYF.

V is TRBV5-5 and J is TRBJ1-3; D uncertain. This CDR3 region has 16 residues. Trimming took 2 bases from V and 3 from J, leaving 15 bases between them. Germline lookup yields CDR1 SGHKS and CDR2 YYEKEE (reference sequence). CDR3 residues: CASSLGGGIFGNTIYF. The CDR3 nucleotides are TGTGCCAGCAGCTTAGGCGGAGGGATCTTTGGAAACACCATATATTTT.

The genes are TRBV2 and TRBJ2-5; D may be TRBD2 (6 bases). The CDR3 runs 13 residues. V shed 4 bases and J shed 2 bases, with 8 bases lying between them. Germline values: CDR1 SNHLY, CDR2 FYNNEI. The CDR3 protein is CASSAGGQETQYF. Written as DNA, the CDR3 is TGTGCCAGCAGTGCCGGGGGACAAGAGACCCAGTACTTC.

The rearrangement uses TRBV19 and TRBJ1-2; 7 nucleotides align to TRBD1. V trimming: 5 bases; J trimming: 5 bases; junction bases outside the gene matches: 14. CDR3 length: 16 amino acids. The germline V gene has CDR1 LNHDA and CDR2 SQIVND (reference sequence). CDR3 DNA sequence: TGTGCCAGTAGTGCCCCTACTCCAGGGGGAGAGTATGGCTACACCTTC. This gives the protein CASSAPTPGGEYGYTF. Combining the CDR3 with reference TRBV19 and TRBJ1-2 gives the whole variable domain DGGITQSPKYLFRKEGQNVTLSCEQNLNHDAMYWYRQDPGQGLRLIYYSQIVNDFQKGDIAEGYSVSREKKESFPLTVTSAQKNPTAFYLCASSAPTPGGEYGYTFGSGTRLTVV.

The chain links TRBV28 to TRBJ1-4; D is unclear. Trimming took off 6 bases at V and 7 bases at J, with 15 bases between the two ends. The CDR3 runs 14 residues. Germline V CDR1 and CDR2: MDHEN, SYDVKM. The CDR3 is CASSPSGQTEKLFF. Written as DNA, the CDR3 is TGTGCCAGCAGCCCCAGCGGGCAGACTGAAAAACTGTTTTTT.

This rearrangement joins TRBV15 to TRBJ2-1, with a weak D call TRBD2 (6 bases). V was cut by 3 bases and J by 4 bases, with 19 bases left in between. The CDR3 extends over 17 amino acids. Germline V lookup: CDR1 LNHNV, CDR2 YYDKDF (reference sequence). DNA for the CDR3: TGTGCCACCAGCAGGGAACGAGGGGCTAGCGCTTACAATGAGCAGTTCTTC. This encodes CATSRERGASAYNEQFF.

This clone has just one count. The chain recombines TRBV5-1 with TRBJ2-1; 10 bases line up with TRBD1. The CDR3 spans 15 residues. Germline V gives CDR1 SGHRS, CDR2 YFSETQ. V shed 4 bases, J shed 2 bases, and the junction held 3 bases outside the gene matches. CDR3 bases: TGCGCCAGCAGCAACGGACAGGGGGCCTACAATGAGCAGTTCTTC. Translation gives CASSNGQGAYNEQFF.

This chain connects TRBV4-3 to TRBJ2-7, with 11 bases fitting TRBD2. The CDR3 totals 15 residues. Germline V gene lookup returns CDR1 LGHNA and CDR2 YSLEER. Losses at the gene ends were 4 bases for V and 2 bases for J; bases not matched to a gene: 4. The CDR3 DNA is TGCGCCAGCAGCCCCGGGACTAGCGGAACCTACGAGCAGTACTTC. Translation: CASSPGTSGTYEQYF.

The chain couples TRBV12-3 or TRBV12-4 to TRBJ2-1; no firm D call. This CDR3 is built from 11 residues. Trimming left V 4 bases short and J 7 bases short, with 5 bases between. CDR3 nucleotide sequence: TGTGCCAGCAGTTCGCTAAATGAGCAGTTCTTC. It encodes CASSSLNEQFF.

The CDR3 DNA follows: TGTGCCAGCGAGGGGGCTATAAGCACAGATACGCAGTATTTT. Its translation is CASEGAISTDTQYF. The rearrangement joins TRBV7-9 to TRBJ2-3; 7 nucleotides align to TRBD1. Germline V gives CDR1 SEHNR, CDR2 FQNEAQ (reference sequence). This CDR3 contains 14 residues. Unmatched junction bases numbered 5, after V lost 8 bases and J lost 0 bases.

The chain combines TRBV7-8 with TRBJ1-3; TRBD1 agrees at 7 bases. CDR3 length equals 16 residues. The germline V gene encodes CDR1 SGHVS and CDR2 FQNEAQ. Unmatched junction bases numbered 7, after V lost 5 bases and J lost 0 bases. The CDR3 protein is CASSTTRDSSGNTIYF. For the CDR3, the DNA is TGTGCCAGCAGCACGACCCGGGACAGCTCTGGAAACACCATATATTTT.

J is TRBJ1-1 and V is TRBV28; unclear D gene. Trimming shortened V by 3 bases and J by 1 base, and 6 bases separated the two germline ends. The CDR3 is made up of 13 amino acids. Germline lookup yields CDR1 MDHEN and CDR2 SYDVKM. CDR3 in DNA: TGTGCCAGCAGTTTGGCAACGAACACTGAAGCTTTCTTT. The encoded protein is CASSLATNTEAFF.

This chain uses TRBV10-3 with TRBJ1-3, with TRBD1 matching over 9 bases. Unmatched junction bases numbered 7, after V lost 6 bases and J lost 4 bases. The germline V gene encodes CDR1 ENHRY and CDR2 SYGVKD. The CDR3 length is 15 residues. CDR3 bases: TGTGCCATCAGCTCACAGGGGGCGAAGGGAAACACCATATATTTT. Translated, it gives CAISSQGAKGNTIYF.

The chain uses TRBV19 and TRBJ1-4; D possibly corresponds to TRBD1 (5 bases). This CDR3 comprises 14 residues. Germline V gives CDR1 LNHDA, CDR2 SQIVND (reference sequence). Deletions cut 6 bases from V and 6 bases from J, with 14 bases between. The CDR3 loop reads CASSPGREDEKLFF. The DNA for the CDR3 is TGTGCCAGTAGCCCGGGACGGGAGGATGAAAAACTGTTTTTT.

This chain connects TRBV24-1 to TRBJ2-1; no firm D call. The V end lost 0 bases, the J end lost 12 bases, and 5 bases lay between the germline ends. The CDR3 has 11 amino acids. CDR1 and CDR2 (germline): KGHDR, SFDVKD. CDR3 protein: CATSDLHGQFF. CDR3 sequence (DNA): TGTGCCACCAGTGATTTGCACGGGCAGTTCTTC.

The gene calls are TRBV28 and TRBJ1-6; D might be TRBD1 (5 bases). Between the trimmed V and J ends, which lost 4 bases and 5 bases, there was a span of 18 bases. Germline V gene sequence: CDR1 MDHEN, CDR2 SYDVKM. The CDR3 is 17 residues long. CDR3 in DNA: TGTGCCAGCAGTTCCTCTGGACACCTGATCAATAATTCACCCCTCCACTTT. Translating gives CASSSSGHLINNSPLHF.

The chain combines TRBV7-2 with TRBJ2-7; a possible D gene is TRBD2 (5 bases). The CDR3 is 15 amino acids. Looked up from germline, CDR1 is SGHTA and CDR2 is FQGNSA. The V end was cut by 1 base, the J end by 2 bases, with 12 bases between. The CDR3, as DNA: TGTGCCAGCAGCTTAGTTGGCGGGCTCGCCTACGAGCAGTACTTC. This gives the protein CASSLVGGLAYEQYF.